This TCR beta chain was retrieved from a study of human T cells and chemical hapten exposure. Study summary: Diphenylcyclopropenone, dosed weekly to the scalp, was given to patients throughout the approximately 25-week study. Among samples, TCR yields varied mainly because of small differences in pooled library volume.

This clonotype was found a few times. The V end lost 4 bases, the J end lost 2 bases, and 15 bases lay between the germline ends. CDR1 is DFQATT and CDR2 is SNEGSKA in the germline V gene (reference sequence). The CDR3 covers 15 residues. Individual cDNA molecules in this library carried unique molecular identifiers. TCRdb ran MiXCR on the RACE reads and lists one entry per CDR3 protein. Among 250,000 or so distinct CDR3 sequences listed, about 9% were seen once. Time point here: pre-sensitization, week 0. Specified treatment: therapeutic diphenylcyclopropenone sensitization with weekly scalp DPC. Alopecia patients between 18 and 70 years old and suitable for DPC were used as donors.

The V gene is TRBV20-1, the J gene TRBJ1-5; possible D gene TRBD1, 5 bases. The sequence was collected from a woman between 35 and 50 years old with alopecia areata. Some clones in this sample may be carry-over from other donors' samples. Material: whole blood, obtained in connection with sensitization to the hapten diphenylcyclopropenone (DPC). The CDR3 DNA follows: TGCAGTGCTACGCGAAACAGGTTCGGCAATCAGCCCCAGCATTTT. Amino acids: CSATRNRFGNQPQHF.